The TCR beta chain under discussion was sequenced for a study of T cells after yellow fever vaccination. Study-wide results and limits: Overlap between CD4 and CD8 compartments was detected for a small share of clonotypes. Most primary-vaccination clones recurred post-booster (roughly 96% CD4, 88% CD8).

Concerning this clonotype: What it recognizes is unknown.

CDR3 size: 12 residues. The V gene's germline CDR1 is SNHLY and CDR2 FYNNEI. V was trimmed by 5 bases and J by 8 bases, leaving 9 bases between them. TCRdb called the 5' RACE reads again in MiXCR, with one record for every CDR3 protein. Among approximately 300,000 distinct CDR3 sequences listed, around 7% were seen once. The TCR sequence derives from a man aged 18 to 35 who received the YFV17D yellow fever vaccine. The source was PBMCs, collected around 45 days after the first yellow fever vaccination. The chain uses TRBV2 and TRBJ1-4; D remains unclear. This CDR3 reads CASSTTREKLFF. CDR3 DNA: TGTGCCAGCAGTACGACCAGAGAAAAACTGTTTTTT. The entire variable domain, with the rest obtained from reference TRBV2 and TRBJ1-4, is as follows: EPEVTQTPSHQVTQMGQEVILRCVPISNHLYFYWYRQILGQKVEFLVSFYNNEISEKSEIFDDQFSVERPDGSNFTLKIRSTKLEDSAMYFCASSTTREKLFFGSGTQLSVL.